The 30 T cell receptor beta chains presented below share a single source sample, sequenced in a study of T cells expressing NK-cell markers. TCRdb re-called the 5' RACE reads and shows each CDR3 protein once, DNA omitted. The data include more than 400,000 distinct CDR3 sequences; the top ten clones carry 7.3%. Input material: blood T cells: a sorted CD56 or NKG2C T cell subset, CD4+ or CD8+ T cells, or bulk PBMC T cells (not recorded which). All receptors come from a woman aged 18-69 years in good health.

The chain has TRBV25-1 and TRBJ2-3; the TCRdb D gene call, TRBD1, has no DNA to confirm it. The germline V gene has CDR1 MGHDK and CDR2 SYGVNS. The CDR3 consists of 16 residues. This chain's CDR3 is CASSASARGVVDTQYF. The full variable domain, with the rest looked up from reference TRBV25-1 and TRBJ2-3, is EADIYQTPRYLVIGTGKKITLECSQTMGHDKMYWYQQDPGMELHLIHYSYGVNSTEKGDLSSESTVSRIRTEHFPLTLESARPSHTSQYLCASSASARGVVDTQYFGPGTRLTVL.

The genes are TRBV7-3 and TRBJ2-1; as DNA is missing, the TRBD1 call by TCRdb cannot be tested. This CDR3 has 16 amino acids. CDR1 and CDR2 (germline): SGHTA, FQGTGA. The CDR3 protein is CASSPTGQGGYNEQFF.

This sequence joins TRBV4-2 and TRBJ2-3; TCRdb lists TRBD2, though no DNA is available to test this call. This CDR3 spans 16 amino acids. CDR1 is LGHNA and CDR2 is YNFKEQ in the germline V gene. This CDR3 reads CASSQDGAGGTDTQYF.

The gene calls are TRBV24-1 and TRBJ2-1; absent DNA, TCRdb's TRBD1 call cannot be checked. Germline loops: CDR1 KGHDR, CDR2 SFDVKD. The CDR3 consists of 15 residues. The CDR3 spells CATSEGDRVLNEQFF.

This chain links TRBV12-3 or TRBV12-4 with TRBJ1-1; TCRdb returns TRBD1, unconfirmable since there is no DNA. This CDR3 has 14 residues. The CDR3 sequence is CASRAGGEVAEAFF.

The CDR3 sequence is CASGASGGGNEQFF. J is TRBJ2-1 and V is TRBV12-3 or TRBV12-4; TCRdb proposes TRBD2, but this gene call is untestable without DNA. The CDR3 length is 14 residues.

The chain couples TRBV7-9 to TRBJ2-6. CDR1 and CDR2 from the germline V gene are SEHNR and FQNEAQ (reference sequence). The CDR3 has 15 residues. Here the CDR3 reads CASSLGPDGANVLTF.

CDR3 in amino acids: CASSLGWLAGETQYF. This chain joins TRBV7-9 and TRBJ2-5; the TRBD2 assignment by TCRdb is unverifiable without DNA. The CDR3 is 15 amino acids. Germline CDR1 and CDR2: SEHNR and FQNEAQ (reference sequence).

V usage is TRBV7-8 and J usage is TRBJ2-3; TCRdb indicates TRBD1, and absent DNA this call remains unverified. The germline V gene has CDR1 SGHVS and CDR2 FQNEAQ. The CDR3 has 17 residues. The CDR3 here is CASRRTGEWDRTDTQYF.

The chain carries TRBV20-1 and TRBJ2-3; lacking DNA, the TRBD2 call made by TCRdb goes unchecked. The germline V gene encodes CDR1 DFQATT and CDR2 SNEGSKA (reference sequence). The CDR3 runs to 19 residues. The CDR3 region is CSASLPSDEAGILGDTQYF.

The chain combines TRBV4-3 with TRBJ2-3. This CDR3 comprises 15 residues. Germline-derived CDR1 and CDR2 are LGHNA and YSLEER. This CDR3 reads CASSPFPQPTDTQYF.

The chain couples TRBV7-9 to TRBJ1-6. From germline, CDR1 is SEHNR and CDR2 FQNEAQ (reference sequence). CDR3 length equals 12 residues. The CDR3 protein is CASSFENSPLHF.

V usage is TRBV4-1 and J usage is TRBJ2-5; TCRdb's D gene call, TRBD1, goes unchecked for lack of DNA. This CDR3 has 15 amino acids. Germline CDR1 reads MGHRA; CDR2 reads YSYEKL. The CDR3 is CASSQAGTVQETQYF.

This chain joins TRBV7-2 and TRBJ2-7; the TCRdb D gene call, TRBD2, has no DNA to confirm it. Germline assignment: CDR1 SGHTA and CDR2 FQGNSA. The CDR3 totals 13 residues. Here the CDR3 reads CASSGLANYEQYF.

The chain links TRBV20-1 to TRBJ2-2; the TRBD2 assignment by TCRdb is unverifiable without DNA. Germline V gives CDR1 DFQATT, CDR2 SNEGSKA (reference sequence). This CDR3 region has 14 residues. The CDR3 is CSALRTSGFGELFF.

This chain links TRBV5-1 with TRBJ2-5; TCRdb reports TRBD1, a call that lacks DNA to check it against. The CDR3 covers 16 residues. CDR1 and CDR2 (germline): SGHRS, YFSETQ. CDR3 in amino acids: CASSLSGDLNQETQYF.

This rearrangement joins TRBV19 to TRBJ2-2; without DNA, the TCRdb call of TRBD1 cannot be checked. This CDR3 is built from 18 residues. Germline loops: CDR1 LNHDA, CDR2 SQIVND (reference sequence). CDR3 sequence: CASSTSRVQGLNTGELFF.

The chain joins TRBV4-3 to TRBJ1-5; TCRdb calls TRBD1, which cannot be checked without DNA. CDR3 length: 15 residues. Per germline, CDR1 LGHNA and CDR2 YSLEER. CDR3 sequence reads: CASSQGGGLDQPQHF.

The J gene is TRBJ2-1, the V gene TRBV16; as DNA is missing, the TRBD1 call by TCRdb cannot be tested. The V gene's germline CDR1 is KGHSY and CDR2 FQNENV. The CDR3 totals 15 residues. The chain's CDR3 is CASGARTGAWNEQFF.

The gene calls are TRBV19 and TRBJ2-3. The CDR3 totals 12 residues. Germline V gives CDR1 LNHDA, CDR2 SQIVND (reference sequence). Here the CDR3 reads CASSNGPDTQYF.

The V and J genes are TRBV20-1 and TRBJ1-4. Germline CDR1 is DFQATT and CDR2 is SNEGSKA (reference sequence). The CDR3 is 16 amino acids. CDR3 sequence reads: CSARGPGTWMKEKLFF.

This chain connects TRBV7-9 to TRBJ1-1; the D gene TCRdb calls, TRBD1, cannot be checked with no DNA. Germline values: CDR1 SEHNR, CDR2 FQNEAQ (reference sequence). The CDR3 covers 16 residues. CDR3 sequence: CASRSPGRGENTEAFF.

The V and J genes are TRBV20-1 and TRBJ2-4. The CDR3 has 15 amino acids. Germline V gene lookup returns CDR1 DFQATT and CDR2 SNEGSKA (reference sequence). This CDR3 is CSARDLGPAKNIQYF.

The CDR3 protein is CASSPGSTYEQYF. The gene calls are TRBV7-2 and TRBJ2-7; without DNA, the TCRdb call of TRBD1 cannot be checked. The CDR3 loop spans 13 amino acids. Germline CDR1 is SGHTA and CDR2 is FQGNSA.

This chain links TRBV7-9 with TRBJ2-3; no DNA is available, so the TRBD2 call from TCRdb remains unchecked. The CDR3 is made up of 15 amino acids. CDR1 is SEHNR and CDR2 is FQNEAQ in the germline V gene (reference sequence). This CDR3 reads CASSPAESNTDTQYF.

The chain combines TRBV11-2 with TRBJ1-1; TCRdb reports TRBD1, a call that lacks DNA to check it against. This CDR3 contains 13 residues. Germline CDR1 reads SGHAT; CDR2 reads FQNNGV. CDR3 loop: CASSFGHFDAAFF.

V and J are TRBV7-2 and TRBJ2-3; TCRdb lists TRBD1, though no DNA is available to test this call. Germline V CDR1 and CDR2: SGHTA, FQGNSA. This CDR3 region has 16 residues. The CDR3: CASSLTMGVRTDTQYF.

V gene TRBV5-1 combines with J gene TRBJ2-4; TCRdb outputs TRBD2, but without DNA this stays unchecked. CDR1 and CDR2 (germline): SGHRS, YFSETQ. The CDR3 length is 13 residues. This CDR3 reads CASSLAASDIQYF.

This chain joins TRBV11-1 and TRBJ2-1; TCRdb indicates TRBD2, and absent DNA this call remains unverified. Per germline, CDR1 SGHAT and CDR2 FQDESV (reference sequence). This CDR3 comprises 18 residues. CDR3 protein: CASSLASGGGSSYNEQFF.

The chain uses TRBV20-1 and TRBJ2-1; without DNA, the TCRdb call of TRBD1 cannot be checked. The CDR3 runs to 13 residues. Germline-derived CDR1 and CDR2 are DFQATT and SNEGSKA (reference sequence). The CDR3: CSALGRTYREQFF.